This T cell receptor beta chain was profiled in a study of T cell responses to AZD1222 COVID-19 vaccine. V lost 0 bases to trimming and J lost 5 bases, with 7 bases between them. Germline CDR1 SGHDN, CDR2 FVKESK. The CDR3 contains 13 residues. The sample holds a few counts of this clone. Its antigen is unknown. The table came from immunoSEQ multiplex PCR; TCRdb's copy has only in-frame clones and leaves some out. The sample yields around 92,000 clones, around 86% seen once. General observations from the study: Spike-specific TCR breadth and depth grew following two AZD1222 doses. It should be noted that donors were predominantly white British and more often female, and clonal diversity was possibly underestimated. Among those given AZD1222, only 5 to 7 were seropositive at baseline.

The chain couples TRBV14 to TRBJ1-2, with unresolved D. This receptor was taken from an adult in good health. The starting material was peripheral blood, obtained on day 0 of AZD1222 vaccination. The DNA for the CDR3 is TGTGCCAGCAGCCAAGATCTCAAGTATGGCTACACCTTC. Protein product: CASSQDLKYGYTF.